This T cell receptor (beta chain) emerged from a study of blood T cells in healthy people across ages. The second PCR ran roughly 6 to 11 cycles with a sample-barcoded 5' primer and J-beta primers. Paired-end reads containing CDR3 totaled no fewer than 2.5 million for each sample. A single record per CDR3 protein comes from TCRdb applying MiXCR to the 5' RACE reads. The table has fewer than 900,000 distinct CDR3 sequences, roughly 43% seen once. The V end lost 0 bases, the J end lost 0 bases, and 15 bases lay between the germline ends. The CDR3 has 18 residues. CDR1 and CDR2 from the germline V gene are DFQATT and SNEGSKA (reference sequence). Study results and limitations: Per million T cells, the diversity of TCR beta decreased roughly linearly as age advanced. Considered underestimates were the diversity estimates obtained from one million T cells. Both higher diversity and more naive CD4+ cells marked long-lived donors when set against aged donors.

Regarding this clonotype: Its specificity is unknown.

The TCR was taken from a woman aged 55-70 years in good health. Sequences were obtained from blood. The rearrangement uses TRBV20-1 and TRBJ2-6; a weak D match, TRBD1 (5 bases). As DNA, the CDR3 is TGCAGTGCTAGAGAGACAGACCCAAGGGCCTCTGGGGCCAACGTCCTGACTTTC. Translated: CSARETDPRASGANVLTF.